Shown below are 13 T cell receptor beta chains from a single sample sequenced in a study of T cells in Graves' hyperthyroidism and ophthalmopathy. Amplification targeted TCR beta CDR3 regions from RNA transcripts. HTBI primers drove first-round RT-PCR of the TCR CDR3. MiXCR, run by TCRdb on the multiplex PCR reads, gives a single entry per CDR3 protein. Among roughly 840,000 distinct CDR3 sequences, roughly 37% were seen once, and the ten largest hold about 9%. Sequencing used blood. These receptor sequences come from a man between 18 and 35 years old with Graves' hyperthyroidism.

The chain joins TRBV12-3 or TRBV12-4 to TRBJ1-1; 7 positions agree with TRBD1. Losses at the gene ends were 6 bases for V and 7 bases for J; bases not matched to a gene: 11. This CDR3 spans 14 amino acids. CDR3 region: CASRPDRPPIEAFF. The CDR3, as DNA: TGTGCCAGCAGGCCGGACAGGCCCCCGATTGAAGCTTTCTTT.

In its sample, this clonotype was seen a few times. The rearrangement links TRBV2 to TRBJ2-7; D is unclear. V lost 5 bases and J 3 bases, leaving 11 bases between the germline ends. This CDR3 has 13 residues. Germline V CDR1 and CDR2: SNHLY, FYNNEI. The CDR3 sequence: CASSCNRIYEQYF. CDR3 nucleotides: TGTGCCAGCAGTTGTAATAGAATCTACGAGCAGTACTTC.

This clonotype was picked up many times. The chain couples TRBV29-1 to TRBJ2-7; possibly TRBD1 for D (5 bases). The CDR3 covers 11 residues. CDR1 and CDR2 (germline): SQVTM, ANQGSEA. Trimming cost V 5 bases and J 10 bases, with 15 bases left between them. In DNA, the CDR3 is TGCAGCGTTACCTCAGGGTTCGAACAGTACTTC. This translates into CSVTSGFEQYF.

J is TRBJ2-7 and V is TRBV7-2, with 8 bases fitting TRBD2. Germline CDR1 SGHTA, CDR2 FQGNSA. The CDR3 has 15 residues. Trimming cost V 3 bases and J 4 bases; bases outside gene matches: 8. The DNA of the CDR3 is TGTGCCAGCAGCTTTCCGGGACTAGGTGGTTACGAGCAGTACTTC. Translating gives CASSFPGLGGYEQYF.

This clonotype was seen many times. The chain couples TRBV7-6 to TRBJ2-5, with TRBD2 matching over 11 bases. With 8 bases clipped from V and 5 bases from J, the junction kept 10 bases outside the gene matches. CDR1 SGHVS and CDR2 FNYEAQ come from the germline V gene. The CDR3 sequence is 15 residues long. The CDR3 nucleotides are TGTGCCAGCGGGGCCACTAGCGGGAGTAGGGAGACCCAGTACTTC. Its translation: CASGATSGSRETQYF.

This chain links TRBV24-1 with TRBJ2-7, with D perhaps matching TRBD1 (6 bases). CDR1 and CDR2 from the germline V gene are KGHDR and SFDVKD. Trimming left V 0 bases short and J 12 bases short, with 11 bases between. The CDR3 is made up of 12 amino acids. The CDR3 loop reads CATSDLRGIWYF. The DNA of the CDR3 is TGTGCCACCAGTGATTTGAGGGGGATCTGGTACTTC.

This clonotype has a count of ten or more. The V gene is TRBV7-2, the J gene TRBJ1-1; D remains unclear. Per germline, CDR1 SGHTA and CDR2 FQGNSA. CDR3 length: 13 amino acids. Deletions cut 5 bases from V and 4 bases from J, with 11 bases between. The CDR3 DNA is TGTGCCAGCAGCGCGAATCACGGCACTGAAGCTTTCTTT. Translation: CASSANHGTEAFF.

V usage is TRBV25-1 and J usage is TRBJ2-5, with D perhaps TRBD1 (6 bases). V lost 5 bases and J 5 bases, leaving 18 bases between the germline ends. The germline V gene encodes CDR1 MGHDK and CDR2 SYGVNS. The CDR3 length is 15 residues. The DNA of the CDR3 is TGTGCCAGCAGTTTAGCCGAGGACAGAGATGAGACCCAGTACTTC. Protein product: CASSLAEDRDETQYF.

The V gene is TRBV7-9, the J gene TRBJ2-7, with 7 nucleotides matching TRBD2. CDR1 and CDR2 (germline): SEHNR, FQNEAQ (reference sequence). The length of the CDR3 is 15 residues. The V segment lost 6 bases and the J segment 1 base; nucleotides outside the gene matches: 9. The DNA for the CDR3 is TGTGCCAGCAGACCAACGGCGGGAGAGTCCTACGAGCAGTACTTC. This codes for CASRPTAGESYEQYF. The complete variable domain, with remaining parts taken from reference TRBV7-9 and TRBJ2-7, reads DTGVSQNPRHKITKRGQNVTFRCDPISEHNRLYWYRQTLGQGPEFLTYFQNEAQLEKSRLLSDRFSAERPKGSFSTLEIQRTEQGDSAMYLCASRPTAGESYEQYFGPGTRLTVT.

There are many counts of this clonotype. Here the CDR3 DNA reads TGTGCCATCAGTGAAGACAGGGGAGATGGCTACACCTTC. This gives the protein CAISEDRGDGYTF. The chain employs TRBV10-3 and TRBJ1-2; 8 nucleotides agree with TRBD1. The CDR3 covers 13 residues. The germline gives CDR1 ENHRY, CDR2 SYGVKD. Germline trimming cut 3 bases from V and 6 bases from J; bases unmatched to any gene: 3.

The chain recombines TRBV7-2 with TRBJ1-5; no clear D gene. The CDR3 has 17 residues. V lost 1 base and J lost 6, with 19 bases in between. Germline V gene sequence: CDR1 SGHTA, CDR2 FQGNSA. The CDR3 region has the DNA TGTGCCAGCAGCTTAGGTTCGGCGGCCCGCCTGGGTCAGCCCCAGCATTTT. It codes for CASSLGSAARLGQPQHF.

The genes are TRBV10-2 and TRBJ1-6, with unresolved D. V gave up 3 bases and J gave up 9 bases, with 6 bases separating them. Germline CDR1 is WSHSY and CDR2 is SAAADI. The CDR3 consists of 12 residues. CDR3 coding DNA: TGCGCCAGCAGTGAACCAGGTTCACCCCTCCACTTT. This gives the protein CASSEPGSPLHF.

This chain connects TRBV29-1 to TRBJ1-5; unclear D gene. V lost 8 bases and J 7 bases, leaving 9 bases between the germline ends. The length of the CDR3 is 10 residues. The V gene's germline CDR1 is SQVTM and CDR2 ANQGSEA. In DNA form, the CDR3 reads TGCAGCTCGGGGAGCCAGCCCCAGCATTTT. Residues: CSSGSQPQHF. Full variable domain (rest looked up from reference TRBV29-1 and TRBJ1-5): SAVISQKPSRDICQRGTSLTIQCQVDSQVTMMFWYRQQPGQSLTLIATANQGSEATYESGFVIDKFPISRPNLTFSTLTVSNMSPEDSSIYLCSSGSQPQHFGDGTRLSIL.